One and the same sample provided the 30 T cell receptor beta chains below, sequenced in a study of response to subunit inactivated influenza vaccine. TCRdb fed the RT-PCR reads into MiXCR, producing one record per CDR3 protein. Here the sample spans about 180,000 distinct CDR3 sequences, about 10% being singletons. The sequences come from non-naive T cells sorted from PBMCs, collected on the day of vaccination. These receptors all come from a man aged 45-60 years who received an inactivated influenza vaccine.

This clonotype turned up a few times. This may come from a read error, since a much larger clone is one base off. V usage is TRBV7-3 and J usage is TRBJ2-2; unclear D gene. Between the trimmed V and J ends, which lost 6 bases and 2 bases, there was a span of 4 bases. This CDR3 is 12 amino acids long. In germline, CDR1 is SGHTA, CDR2 FQGTGA. The CDR3 reads CASRLNTGELFF. CDR3 nucleotides: TGTGCCAGCAGGCTAAACACCGGGGAGCTGTTTTTT.

J is TRBJ2-6 and V is TRBV28; a weak D match, TRBD2 (7 bases). V shed 6 bases and J shed 0 bases, with 21 bases lying between them. This CDR3 has 19 amino acids. Germline CDR1 reads MDHEN; CDR2 reads SYDVKM. In DNA form, the CDR3 reads TGTGCCAGCAGAAGGGGGGGCCGCTTTACAAGCTCTGGGGCCAACGTCCTGACTTTC. It specifies CASRRGGRFTSSGANVLTF.

This clonotype was picked up many times. The chain recombines TRBV12-3 or TRBV12-4 with TRBJ2-3, with TRBD2 identical over 11 bases. CDR3 length equals 18 residues. The V segment lost 7 bases and the J segment 8 bases; nucleotides outside the gene matches: 20. CDR3 nucleotide sequence: TGTGCCAGCAAACTTGGAGTAGCGGGGGGGCCAGGGCGAGGTACGCAGTATTTT. Amino acids: CASKLGVAGGPGRGTQYF.

This clonotype was seen ten or more times. DNA of the CDR3: TGCGCCAGCAGCTTAGGAACAGGTCCTTATGGCTACACCTTC. It translates to CASSLGTGPYGYTF. The gene calls are TRBV5-1 and TRBJ1-2; TRBD1 might be the D (5 bases). Trimming shortened V by 2 bases and J by 5 bases, and 13 bases separated the two germline ends. CDR3 length: 14 residues. Germline loops: CDR1 SGHRS, CDR2 YFSETQ.

At least ten counts were recorded for this clonotype. For the CDR3, the DNA is TGCGCCAGCAGCCAAGGGCTCAGCGGGGGGAGGCAGTATTTT. Protein: CASSQGLSGGRQYF. The rearrangement links TRBV4-3 to TRBJ2-3; 9 bases agree with TRBD2. The V segment lost 1 base and the J segment 11 bases; nucleotides outside the gene matches: 7. Germline CDR1 and CDR2: LGHNA and YSLEER. The CDR3 length is 14 residues.

In this sample, this clonotype turned up many times. V usage is TRBV7-2 and J usage is TRBJ2-7; perhaps TRBD1 as D (5 bases). From germline, CDR1 is SGHTA and CDR2 FQGNSA. CDR3 length: 16 residues. Trimming took off 0 bases at V and 2 bases at J, with 14 bases between the two ends. The CDR3 reads CASSLAGVKGTYEQYF. DNA of the CDR3: TGTGCCAGCAGCTTAGCAGGGGTTAAGGGCACCTACGAGCAGTACTTC.

This chain connects TRBV18 to TRBJ2-2; the D gene is possibly TRBD1 (5 bases). Germline CDR1 and CDR2: KGHSH and LQKENI. The CDR3 spans 16 residues. Trimming cost V 1 base and J 3 bases, with 12 bases left between them. CDR3 region: CASSPRSRVDTGELFF. The CDR3 nucleotides read TGTGCCAGCTCACCACGTAGCAGGGTGGACACCGGGGAGCTGTTTTTT.

This clonotype occurred a few times. The chain carries TRBV18 and TRBJ1-5; D not resolved. The V gene's germline CDR1 is KGHSH and CDR2 LQKENI. The ends were cut back, 2 bases at V and 4 bases at J, with 6 bases in the middle. The CDR3 spans 13 residues. The CDR3 protein is CASSPVRNQPQHF. The CDR3 nucleotides read TGTGCCAGCTCACCAGTGAGGAATCAGCCCCAGCATTTT.

This clonotype showed up just a few times. The V call is TRBV13, the J call TRBJ2-1; the match to TRBD2 covers 8 bases. Trimming took 0 bases from V and 3 from J; bases not matched to a gene: 4. The germline V gene encodes CDR1 PRHDT and CDR2 FYEKMQ (reference sequence). This CDR3 region has 16 residues. In DNA, the CDR3 is TGTGCCAGCAGCTTAGGTCGGGGACTAGGCTACAATGAGCAGTTCTTC. Encoded protein: CASSLGRGLGYNEQFF.

This clonotype was seen repeatedly, ten times or more. This CDR3 is CASSQGLAGSTDTQYF. For the CDR3, the DNA is TGTGCCAGCAGTCAAGGACTAGCGGGGAGCACAGATACGCAGTATTTT. The V call is TRBV6-1, the J call TRBJ2-3; 12 bases map to TRBD2. J lost 0 bases, V lost 5 bases, and 3 bases had no gene match. The germline V gene has CDR1 MNHNS and CDR2 SASEGT. CDR3 length: 16 residues.

The table lists this clonotype with a few counts. This CDR3 is CASSLRDRASGYTF. DNA for the CDR3: TGTGCCAGCAGCTTGCGAGACAGGGCATCTGGCTACACCTTC. The chain uses TRBV5-6 and TRBJ1-2; 7 bases fit TRBD1. The CDR3 has 14 amino acids. CDR1 and CDR2 from the germline V gene are SGHDT and YYEEEE. Trimming at V came to 1 base and at J to 7 bases, leaving 7 bases not matched to a gene.

The chain employs TRBV4-3 and TRBJ2-7, with no clear D. This CDR3 spans 14 amino acids. V was shortened by 0 bases and J by 0 bases, with 6 bases between the two germline ends. Germline values: CDR1 LGHNA, CDR2 YSLEER. Written as DNA, the CDR3 is TGCGCCAGCAGCCAAGAGGCGTACTCCTACGAGCAGTACTTC. It codes for CASSQEAYSYEQYF.

This rearrangement joins TRBV6-4 to TRBJ2-3, with a possible D match to TRBD1 (6 bases). Per germline, CDR1 MRHNA and CDR2 SNTAGT. Trimming shortened V by 3 bases and J by 4 bases, and 8 bases separated the two germline ends. This CDR3 region has 13 residues. The DNA for the CDR3 is TGTGCCAGCAGTGAAGAGGGGGCAGATACGCAGTATTTT. Translating it yields CASSEEGADTQYF.

This clonotype showed up just a few times. The rearrangement joins TRBV6-2 or TRBV6-3 to TRBJ2-7; D may be TRBD1 (6 bases). The V and J ends lost 6 bases and 2 bases respectively, with 17 bases between them. The CDR3 extends over 15 amino acids. Per germline, CDR1 MNHEY and CDR2 SVGEGT. CDR3 coding DNA: TGTGCCAGCAGGGGATACAGGGATAACGCCTACGAGCAGTACTTC. Translated: CASRGYRDNAYEQYF.

This clonotype was counted only a few times. The chain has TRBV5-1 and TRBJ1-5, with no clear D. Germline lookup yields CDR1 SGHRS and CDR2 YFSETQ. Trimming pared 10 bases from V and 7 bases from J, leaving 27 bases between. The CDR3 consists of 16 residues. The CDR3 loop is CAGLAPSLAHKQPQHF. CDR3 nucleotide sequence: TGCGCCGGACTTGCCCCGAGCCTGGCCCACAAACAGCCCCAGCATTTT.

This clonotype was counted between two and nine times. This chain joins TRBV27 and TRBJ1-6; D uncertain. Germline CDR1 and CDR2: MNHEY and SMNVEV (reference sequence). The CDR3 runs 13 residues. Trimming cost V 0 bases and J 3 bases, with 0 bases left between them. In DNA, the CDR3 is TGTGCCAGCAGTTTATCCTATAATTCACCCCTCCACTTT. Protein product: CASSLSYNSPLHF.

This clonotype was detected a few times. The chain carries TRBV20-1 and TRBJ2-1; 7 bases match TRBD2. This CDR3 is built from 13 residues. V lost 3 bases, J lost 5 bases, and 4 bases stayed unmatched. The germline gives CDR1 DFQATT, CDR2 SNEGSKA (reference sequence). CDR3 bases: TGCAGTGCTAGGAGCGGGATAGACAATGAGCAGTTCTTC. Protein: CSARSGIDNEQFF.

The chain uses TRBV6-2 or TRBV6-3 and TRBJ1-2, with D maybe TRBD1 (5 bases). Germline CDR1 reads MNHEY; CDR2 reads SVGEGT. V gave up 3 bases and J gave up 4 bases, with 21 bases separating them. CDR3 length: 17 amino acids. CDR3 sequence (DNA): TGTGCCAGCAGTTATATTAGGGGCCCAGAAGAGGTCTATGGCTACACCTTC. This sequence encodes CASSYIRGPEEVYGYTF.

This clonotype was seen more than once but under ten times. The chain recombines TRBV7-2 with TRBJ2-2, with a tentative D call TRBD1 (6 bases). Germline lookup yields CDR1 SGHTA and CDR2 FQGNSA. The CDR3 is 13 residues long. Between the trimmed V and J ends, which lost 5 bases and 5 bases, there was a span of 9 bases. Written as DNA, the CDR3 is TGTGCCAGCAGCGGACAGAGTACCGGGGAGCTGTTTTTT. It translates to CASSGQSTGELFF.

This clonotype was found many times. The chain uses TRBV6-2 or TRBV6-3 and TRBJ2-1; maybe TRBD2 (5 bases). Looked up from germline, CDR1 is MNHEY and CDR2 is SVGEGT. V lost 0 bases and J lost 16, with 22 bases in between. The CDR3 sequence is 15 residues long. Here the CDR3 DNA reads TGTGCCAGCAGTTACTCGTATTACCAACGGGATGGTATTTTCTTC. Protein sequence: CASSYSYYQRDGIFF.

This clonotype was observed a handful of times. CDR3 amino acids: CASSLIGRNTEAFF. As DNA, the CDR3 is TGTGCCAGCAGTTTAATAGGGCGTAACACTGAAGCTTTCTTT. This chain uses TRBV28 with TRBJ1-1; D is uncertain. CDR3 length: 14 amino acids. The germline V gene encodes CDR1 MDHEN and CDR2 SYDVKM. Trimming shortened V by 2 bases and J by 2 bases, and 9 bases separated the two germline ends.

This clonotype was recorded at least ten times. V gene TRBV7-9 combines with J gene TRBJ1-1; D possibly corresponds to TRBD1 (6 bases). Per the germline V gene, CDR1 is SEHNR and CDR2 is FQNEAQ (reference sequence). The V and J ends lost 6 bases and 4 bases respectively, with 12 bases between them. CDR3 length: 13 residues. The CDR3: CASRLTGITEAFF. CDR3 DNA sequence: TGTGCCAGCAGGTTAACAGGGATCACTGAAGCTTTCTTT.

This clonotype was observed many times. The chain combines TRBV5-1 with TRBJ1-1; no reliable D call. The CDR3 loop spans 16 amino acids. The germline gives CDR1 SGHRS, CDR2 YFSETQ. The germline V and J ends were trimmed by 4 bases and 1 base, with 17 bases remaining between them. The CDR3 here is CASSPRDSTGNTEAFF. The CDR3 DNA is TGCGCCAGCAGCCCTAGGGATTCGACGGGGAACACTGAAGCTTTCTTT.

This clonotype was counted a few times. The rearrangement uses TRBV5-1 and TRBJ2-5, with TRBD2 matching over 9 bases. With V trimmed by 4 bases and J by 7 bases, 8 bases remained unmatched. This CDR3 has 14 amino acids. Germline assignment: CDR1 SGHRS and CDR2 YFSETQ. The CDR3 protein is CASSTRTSEGTQYF. Here the CDR3 DNA reads TGCGCCAGCAGCACCCGGACTAGCGAGGGGACCCAGTACTTC.

V usage is TRBV5-1 and J usage is TRBJ2-3; the match to TRBD1 covers 7 bases. Germline assignment: CDR1 SGHRS and CDR2 YFSETQ. This CDR3 is built from 14 residues. V gave up 4 bases and J gave up 4 bases; unmatched junction bases: 6. In DNA, the CDR3 is TGCGCCAGCAGCAAGGGGGCCATCCCAGATACGCAGTATTTT. The encoded protein is CASSKGAIPDTQYF.

The CDR3 coding sequence is TGCAGTGCTAGGGGGGCGGGAGCGAAAAATGAGCAGTTCTTC. This gives the protein CSARGAGAKNEQFF. The J gene is TRBJ2-1, the V gene TRBV20-1; possibly TRBD2 for D (7 bases). This CDR3 region has 14 residues. Between the trimmed V and J ends, which lost 3 bases and 7 bases, there was a span of 16 bases. Germline assignment: CDR1 DFQATT and CDR2 SNEGSKA (reference sequence).

This clonotype has a handful of counts. V and J are TRBV30 and TRBJ1-4; maybe TRBD1 (6 bases). The CDR3 has 13 amino acids. V was pared by 2 bases and J by 3 bases, with 7 bases between. The germline CDR1 and CDR2 sequences are GTSNPN and SVGIG (reference sequence). CDR3 bases: TGTGCCTGGAGTAGGGGGGCTAATGAAAAACTGTTTTTT. The encoded protein is CAWSRGANEKLFF.

The chain employs TRBV7-9 and TRBJ2-1; tentatively, D is TRBD1 (5 bases). The CDR3 consists of 16 residues. Deletions cut 3 bases from V and 0 bases from J, with 12 bases between. Germline CDR1 is SEHNR and CDR2 is FQNEAQ (reference sequence). The CDR3 sequence is CASSLGQTSSYNEQFF. The CDR3, as DNA: TGTGCCAGCAGCTTGGGGCAGACGAGCTCCTACAATGAGCAGTTCTTC.

Many counts were recorded for this clonotype. This chain links TRBV11-2 with TRBJ2-3, with a weak D call TRBD2 (7 bases). V was clipped by 5 bases and J by 2 bases, with 14 bases between them. CDR1 and CDR2 from the germline V gene are SGHAT and FQNNGV. The CDR3 length is 15 residues. The CDR3 nucleotides are TGTGCCAGCAGCAAGGGGGGGTGGGACACAGATACGCAGTATTTT. Protein: CASSKGGWDTDTQYF.

The table lists this clonotype with a few counts. The rearrangement links TRBV28 to TRBJ2-5; no definite D call. The germline gives CDR1 MDHEN, CDR2 SYDVKM. The V and J ends lost 3 bases and 5 bases respectively, with 10 bases between them. This CDR3 comprises 13 residues. The CDR3 sequence is CASSFFSEETQYF. The CDR3 coding sequence is TGTGCCAGCAGTTTCTTCAGCGAGGAGACCCAGTACTTC. Using reference TRBV28 and TRBJ2-5 for the parts outside the CDR3, the full variable domain is DVKVTQSSRYLVKRTGEKVFLECVQDMDHENMFWYRQDPGLGLRLIYFSYDVKMKEKGDIPEGYSVSREKKERFSLILESASTNQTSMYLCASSFFSEETQYFGPGTRLLVL.